Listed below are T cell receptor beta chains from one sample, sequenced in a study of neurological immune-mediated disorders. MiXCR, applied by TCRdb to the 5' RACE reads, yields one record per CDR3 protein. Of 100,000 or so distinct CDR3 sequences in the sample, 3.5% to 4% were seen once. Input material: PBMCs. The receptors here all came from a woman aged 18-35 years with multiple sclerosis. The CDR3 runs from the conserved cysteine through the conserved F or W. The order of the fields is clone size, D gene, J gene, V gene, CDR3 length, CDR3 protein, CDR3 DNA. D genes are given only for firm matches. Clone size is not always given. Where it is, it says once, few, many or a class for expanded clones.

>many|TRBD1|TRBJ1-1|TRBV6-6|11
CASRQGDLAFF
TGTGCCAGCAGGCAGGGGGATTTAGCTTTCTTT
>NA|NA|TRBJ1-1|TRBV11-2|15
CASSLGVWGSTEAFF
TGTGCCAGCAGCTTAGGGGTATGGGGAAGCACTGAAGCTTTCTTT
>many|NA|TRBJ2-5|TRBV29-1|14
CSVEWWDKGETQYF
TGCAGCGTTGAATGGTGGGACAAGGGGGAGACCCAGTACTTC
>many|NA|TRBJ1-1|TRBV6-1|13
CAVRGHQNTEAFF
TGTGCCGTTAGGGGACATCAGAACACTGAAGCTTTCTTT
>many|TRBD2|TRBJ2-1|TRBV20-1|15
CSAGSGRASYNEQFF
TGCAGTGCTGGTAGCGGGAGGGCCTCCTACAATGAGCAGTTCTTC
>many|NA|TRBJ1-4|TRBV5-5|14
CASSFTGSNEKLFF
TGTGCCAGCAGCTTCACAGGGTCGAATGAAAAACTGTTTTTT
>many|TRBD1|TRBJ2-1|TRBV5-1|15
CASSLGDRGYNEQFF
TGCGCCAGCAGCTTGGGAGACAGGGGCTACAATGAGCAGTTCTTC
>many|NA|TRBJ1-1|TRBV10-3|14
CAISESRGNTEAFF
TGTGCCATCAGTGAGTCCAGGGGGAACACTGAAGCTTTCTTT
>NA|NA|TRBJ1-1|TRBV30|14
CAWSDVEGATEAFF
TGTGCCTGGAGCGACGTGGAAGGTGCCACTGAAGCTTTCTTT
>many|TRBD2|TRBJ2-2|TRBV6-6|17
CASSRLPGGPDTGELFF
TGTGCCAGCAGTCGATTACCGGGAGGGCCGGACACCGGGGAGCTGTTTTTT
>few|NA|TRBJ2-3|TRBV11-2|13
CASSLDFTDTQYF
TGTGCCAGCAGCTTGGACTTCACAGATACGCAGTATTTT
>many|NA|TRBJ1-2|TRBV6-1|13
CASSESYTYGYTF
TGTGCCAGCAGTGAAAGCTACACGTATGGCTACACCTTC
>many|NA|TRBJ1-2|TRBV3-1|15
CASSLPGTVPYGYTF
TGTGCCAGCAGCCTTCCCGGGACGGTACCATATGGCTACACCTTC
>many|TRBD2|TRBJ2-4|TRBV10-3|13
CAISESGGNIQYF
TGTGCCATCAGTGAGTCGGGAGGGAACATTCAGTACTTC
>NA|NA|TRBJ2-3|TRBV20-1|13
CSARDLGADTQYF
TGCAGTGCTAGAGATTTGGGGGCAGATACGCAGTATTTT
>many|TRBD1|TRBJ2-3|TRBV19|14
CASRWTGGTDTQYF
TGTGCCAGTAGATGGACAGGGGGCACAGATACGCAGTATTTT
>many|TRBD2|TRBJ2-2|TRBV10-3|15
CAIRSRTSGTGELFF
TGTGCCATCAGGAGTCGAACTAGCGGCACCGGGGAGCTGTTTTTT
>many|NA|TRBJ2-5|TRBV29-1|15
CSVEEIWTAEETQYF
TGCAGCGTTGAAGAGATCTGGACAGCCGAAGAGACCCAGTACTTC
>many|TRBD2|TRBJ2-7|TRBV3-1|14
CASSQGTSGYEQYF
TGTGCCAGCAGCCAAGGGACTAGCGGCTACGAGCAGTACTTC
>many|NA|TRBJ2-5|TRBV27|13
CASGGGRRETQYF
TGTGCCAGCGGAGGGGGGCGCCGAGAGACCCAGTACTTC
>many|TRBD1|TRBJ2-7|TRBV10-3|12
CAIRGTGGEQYF
TGTGCCATCAGAGGGACAGGGGGCGAGCAGTACTTC
>many|NA|TRBJ2-5|TRBV5-1|14
CASSWAGGQETQYF
TGCGCCAGCAGCTGGGCAGGAGGGCAAGAGACCCAGTACTTC
>many|NA|TRBJ2-2|TRBV19|14
CATAVAENTGELFF
TGTGCCACCGCCGTAGCGGAGAACACCGGGGAGCTGTTTTTT
>many|TRBD2|TRBJ2-1|TRBV15|15
CATKVAGGSVNEQFF
TGTGCCACCAAGGTAGCGGGAGGGTCTGTTAATGAGCAGTTCTTC
>many|TRBD1|TRBJ1-2|TRBV5-1|18
CASSLIPPGQGGNYGYTF
TGCGCCAGCAGCTTGATTCCGCCGGGACAGGGTGGAAACTATGGCTACACCTTC
>many|TRBD1|TRBJ1-1|TRBV20-1|12
CSAARGLTEAFF
TGCAGTGCGGCCAGGGGGCTCACTGAAGCTTTCTTT
>many|NA|TRBJ1-4|TRBV29-1|10
CSAKQGELFF
TGCAGCGCAAAACAGGGTGAACTGTTTTTT
>many|NA|TRBJ1-4|TRBV27|16
CASSLFQPPSDEKLFF
TGTGCCAGCAGTTTATTCCAGCCACCCTCCGATGAAAAACTGTTTTTT
>many|NA|TRBJ2-7|TRBV5-1|13
CASRVGAGAEQYF
TGCGCCAGCAGGGTTGGGGCAGGTGCCGAGCAGTACTTC
>many|NA|TRBJ1-5|TRBV3-1|14
CASSESTANQPQHF
TGTGCCAGCAGCGAAAGTACGGCCAATCAGCCCCAGCATTTT
>many|NA|TRBJ2-1|TRBV7-6|17
CASSLAIRVSSYNEQFF
TGTGCCAGCAGCTTAGCGATCAGGGTGAGCTCCTACAATGAGCAGTTCTTC
>few|NA|TRBJ2-1|TRBV5-1|13
CASRTGLYNEQFF
TGCGCCAGCAGAACAGGGTTGTACAATGAGCAGTTCTTC
>many|NA|TRBJ1-2|TRBV20-1|12
CSASQDYYGYTF
TGCAGTGCTAGCCAAGACTACTATGGCTACACCTTC
>many|NA|TRBJ1-2|TRBV12-3/TRBV12-4|15
CASSWGSGPNYGYTF
TGTGCCAGCAGTTGGGGGTCAGGACCTAACTATGGCTACACCTTC
>few|TRBD2|TRBJ2-5|TRBV7-2|17
CASSLVPGLGVQETQYF
TGTGCCAGCAGCTTAGTACCGGGACTAGGGGTTCAAGAGACCCAGTACTTC
>many|NA|TRBJ2-3|TRBV4-2|15
CASSQDPSHPDTQYF
TGTGCCAGCAGCCAAGATCCTAGCCATCCAGATACGCAGTATTTT